The rows below give T cell receptor beta chains drawn from one sample of a study of blood T cell repertoires in COVID-19. Some clones are missing from TCRdb's copy, which holds only in-frame ones; the method was immunoSEQ multiplex PCR. Of hundreds of thousands of clones in the sample, around 86% are singletons; the top ten hold about 1.7%. The source material was PBMCs or T cells enriched from blood (not recorded which). The receptors come from a man between 35 and 55 years old who had recovered from COVID-19. Both conserved end residues are part of each CDR3. D genes are given only for firm matches. Clone size is stated in some rows and not others, as once, few, many or a class when expanded.

V: TRBV15; J: TRBJ1-5; size: NA; D: NA; DNA: TGTGCCACCAGCAGAGTTTTGGGGGCTCGGAATCAGCCCCAGCATTTT; CDR3: CATSRVLGARNQPQHF
V: TRBV2; J: TRBJ1-2; size: few; D: NA; DNA: TGTGCCAGCAGATTTGACGAAGGGGATGGCTACACCTTC; CDR3: CASRFDEGDGYTF
V: TRBV16; J: TRBJ1-2; size: few; D: NA; DNA: TGTGCCAGCAGCTCCTCCGGGGGGAGCTATGGCTACACCTTC; CDR3: CASSSSGGSYGYTF
V: TRBV6-5; J: TRBJ2-7; size: NA; D: TRBD1; DNA: TGTGCCAGCAGTATCGGGACAGGGGGCCCCTACGAGCAGTACTTC; CDR3: CASSIGTGGPYEQYF
V: TRBV27; J: TRBJ2-7; size: few; D: NA; DNA: TGTGCCAGCAGTTTACAGGGGCGTGGGATCTCCTACGAGCAGTACTTC; CDR3: CASSLQGRGISYEQYF
V: TRBV7-2; J: TRBJ1-1; size: NA; D: NA; DNA: TGTGCCAGCAGCCCTGCAGGGTATAGAACTGAAGCTTTCTTT; CDR3: CASSPAGYRTEAFF
V: TRBV7-9; J: TRBJ2-7; size: once; D: TRBD1; DNA: TGTGCCAGCAGCTTCAGGGGGCGTGCAACCTACGAGCAGTACTTC; CDR3: CASSFRGRATYEQYF
V: TRBV24-1; J: TRBJ1-6; size: NA; D: NA; DNA: TGTGCCACCAGCCCCTTGAAGATCTTAGTGTCCTCTTTTCAACCATCTTATAATTCACCCCTCCACTTT; CDR3: CATSPLKILVSSFQPSYNSPLHF
V: TRBV30; J: TRBJ1-2; size: once; D: TRBD1; DNA: TGTGCCTGGAGTGGGGGACAGGCCATATTCTATGGCTACACCTTC; CDR3: CAWSGGQAIFYGYTF
V: TRBV11-3; J: TRBJ2-7; size: NA; D: NA; DNA: TGTGCCAGCAGCTTAGGCCCGGCGGGGGAGCAGTACTTC; CDR3: CASSLGPAGEQYF
V: TRBV19; J: TRBJ2-1; size: NA; D: TRBD1; DNA: TGTGCCAGTAGTATTCAGGGGGCGGCGGATGAGCAGTTCTTC; CDR3: CASSIQGAADEQFF
V: TRBV10-3; J: TRBJ2-7; size: NA; D: TRBD1; DNA: TGTGCCATCAGTGAGGGTCGAGTTCTACAGGGGGCTGTGCAGTACTTC; CDR3: CAISEGRVLQGAVQYF
V: TRBV29-1; J: TRBJ2-7; size: NA; D: NA; DNA: TGCAGCGTCCAACCACAGGAGCACTCCTACGAGCAGTACTTC; CDR3: CSVQPQEHSYEQYF
V: TRBV11-3; J: TRBJ1-1; size: NA; D: NA; DNA: TGTGCCAGCAGCTTGGGGCTGAACACTGAAGCTTTCTTT; CDR3: CASSLGLNTEAFF
V: TRBV28; J: TRBJ1-4; size: NA; D: NA; DNA: TGTGCCAGCGGCGGCCGGGTGCGGGAAAAACTGTTTTTT; CDR3: CASGGRVREKLFF
V: TRBV27; J: TRBJ1-6; size: NA; D: NA; DNA: TGTGCCAGCAGTCCAGAAACAGGGCAGATTAATTCACCCCTCCACTTT; CDR3: CASSPETGQINSPLHF